This T cell receptor beta chain was captured by sequencing in a study of T cell repertoires in cytomegalovirus infection. TCRdb re-analysed the reads in MiXCR, keeping a single row per CDR3 protein. The sample gives 110,000 or so distinct CDR3 sequences, about 30% of which show up once; 80% to 90% is in the top ten. This clonotype appeared many times. Its antigen is unidentified. CDR1 is DFQATT and CDR2 is SNEGSKA in the germline V gene (reference sequence). V shed 4 bases, J shed 1 base, and the junction held 2 bases outside the gene matches. CDR3 length equals 13 residues. The sequencing used CD8+ T cells from cultured PBMCs, collected from culture after CMV antigen stimulation. V usage is TRBV20-1 and J usage is TRBJ2-5, with 8 bases that match TRBD2. The sequence was collected from a human donor in good health (CMV status not recorded). Some clones in this sample may be carry-over from other donors' samples. This chain's CDR3 is CSATTSGQETQYF. CDR3 sequence (DNA): TGCAGTGCTACTACTAGCGGCCAAGAGACCCAGTACTTC.